This T cell receptor (beta chain) was observed in a study of memory CD4+ T cells and cytomegalovirus serostatus. Study at large: Healthy Belgian adult donors included about nine CMV-positive and around 25 CMV-negative people. Study outcomes and limitations: The CMV-associated TCR signature appears largely within the CD4+ memory repertoire. CMV serostatus prediction reached median AUC roughly 0.95, or 0.91 with US-trained model.

Trimming cost V 6 bases and J 3 bases; bases outside gene matches: 6. The CDR3 runs to 14 residues. Germline V CDR1 and CDR2: MNHNS, SASEGT. Assay: immunoSEQ multiplex PCR; the TCRdb copy retains only in-frame clones and omits some. The sample consists of about 100,000 clones, 80% of them appearing once. The sort gate was single viable CD3+CD4+CD8-CD45RO+ cells for memory CD4+ T cells. Total CD4+ T cells were enriched by CD4 positive selection. This clone was counted once. Its antigen remains unknown. This chain connects TRBV6-1 to TRBJ2-5, with 8 bases lining up with TRBD1. This clonotype was sampled from an adult in good health and CMV-seropositive. Input material: memory CD4+ T cells from blood. The CDR3 loop is CASRTGEAEETQYF. The CDR3 nucleotides are TGTGCCAGCAGGACAGGGGAAGCCGAAGAGACCCAGTACTTC.